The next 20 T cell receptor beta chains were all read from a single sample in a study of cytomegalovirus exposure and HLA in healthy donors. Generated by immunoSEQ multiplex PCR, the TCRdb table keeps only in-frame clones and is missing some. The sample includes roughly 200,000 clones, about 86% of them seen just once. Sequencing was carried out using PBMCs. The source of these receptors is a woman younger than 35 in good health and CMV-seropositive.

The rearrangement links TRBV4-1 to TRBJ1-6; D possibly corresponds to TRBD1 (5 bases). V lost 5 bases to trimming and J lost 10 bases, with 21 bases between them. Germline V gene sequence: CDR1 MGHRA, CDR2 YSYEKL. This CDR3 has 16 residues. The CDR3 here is CASSEWQGRLESPLHF. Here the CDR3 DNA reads TGCGCCAGCAGCGAATGGCAGGGTAGGTTAGAATCACCCCTCCACTTT.

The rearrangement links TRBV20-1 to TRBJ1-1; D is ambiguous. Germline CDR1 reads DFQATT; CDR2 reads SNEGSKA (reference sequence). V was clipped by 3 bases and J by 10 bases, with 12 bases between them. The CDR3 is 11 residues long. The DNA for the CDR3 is TGCAGTGCTAGCCTCGGGGAGCGAGCTTTCTTT. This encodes CSASLGERAFF.

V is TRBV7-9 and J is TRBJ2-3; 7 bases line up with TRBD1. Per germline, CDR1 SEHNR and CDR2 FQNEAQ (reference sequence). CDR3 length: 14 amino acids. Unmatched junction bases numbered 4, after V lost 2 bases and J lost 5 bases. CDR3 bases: TGTGCCAGCAGCTTAACCGCAGGGGGAGATACGCAGTATTTT. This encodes CASSLTAGGDTQYF. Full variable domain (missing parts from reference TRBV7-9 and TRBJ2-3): DTGVSQNPRHKITKRGQNVTFRCDPISEHNRLYWYRQTLGQGPEFLTYFQNEAQLEKSRLLSDRFSAERPKGSFSTLEIQRTEQGDSAMYLCASSLTAGGDTQYFGPGTRLTVL.

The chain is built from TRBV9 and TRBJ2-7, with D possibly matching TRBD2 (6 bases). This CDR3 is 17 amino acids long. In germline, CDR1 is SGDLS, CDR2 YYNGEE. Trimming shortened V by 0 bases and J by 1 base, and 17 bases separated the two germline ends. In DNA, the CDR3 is TGTGCCAGCAGCGTAGGAGATGTTGCGGGGCGATCCTACGAGCAGTACTTC. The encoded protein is CASSVGDVAGRSYEQYF.

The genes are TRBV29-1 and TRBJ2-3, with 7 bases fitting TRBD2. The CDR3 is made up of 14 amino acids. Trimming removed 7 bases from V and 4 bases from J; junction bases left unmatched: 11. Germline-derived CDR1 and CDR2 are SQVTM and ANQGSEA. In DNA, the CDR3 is TGCAGCGAATCCGGGACTACCTCCGCAGATACGCAGTATTTT. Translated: CSESGTTSADTQYF.

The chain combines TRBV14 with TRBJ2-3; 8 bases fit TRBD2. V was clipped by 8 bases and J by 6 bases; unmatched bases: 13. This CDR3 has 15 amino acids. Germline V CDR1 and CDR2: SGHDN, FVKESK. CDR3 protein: CASQYSGGSTDTQYF. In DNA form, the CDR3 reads TGTGCCAGCCAGTACTCGGGGGGGTCCACGGATACGCAGTATTTT.

This CDR3 reads CASSIRDSYNEQFF. In DNA form, the CDR3 reads TGTGCCAGCAGTATCCGGGACAGCTACAATGAGCAGTTCTTC. This chain joins TRBV27 and TRBJ2-1, with TRBD1 matching 7 bases. Trimming took 5 bases from V and 3 from J; bases not matched to a gene: 4. From germline, CDR1 is MNHEY and CDR2 SMNVEV (reference sequence). The CDR3 spans 14 residues.

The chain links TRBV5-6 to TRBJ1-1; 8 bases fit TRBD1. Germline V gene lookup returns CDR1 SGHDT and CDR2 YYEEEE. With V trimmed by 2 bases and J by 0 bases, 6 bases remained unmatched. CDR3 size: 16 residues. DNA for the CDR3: TGTGCCAGCAGCTTCAAGGACAGGGCTCTGAACACTGAAGCTTTCTTT. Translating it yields CASSFKDRALNTEAFF.

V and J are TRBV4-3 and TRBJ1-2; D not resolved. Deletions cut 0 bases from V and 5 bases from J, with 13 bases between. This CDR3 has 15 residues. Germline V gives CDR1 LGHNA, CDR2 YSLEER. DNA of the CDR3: TGCGCCAGCAGCCAAGATCGCACAGCCCGGTATGGCTACACCTTC. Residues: CASSQDRTARYGYTF.

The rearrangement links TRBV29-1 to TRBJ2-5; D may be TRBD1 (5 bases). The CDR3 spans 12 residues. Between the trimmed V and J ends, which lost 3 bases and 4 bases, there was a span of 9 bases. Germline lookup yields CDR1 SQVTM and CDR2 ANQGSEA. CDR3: CSVDRARETQYF. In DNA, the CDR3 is TGCAGCGTTGACAGGGCTAGAGAGACCCAGTACTTC.

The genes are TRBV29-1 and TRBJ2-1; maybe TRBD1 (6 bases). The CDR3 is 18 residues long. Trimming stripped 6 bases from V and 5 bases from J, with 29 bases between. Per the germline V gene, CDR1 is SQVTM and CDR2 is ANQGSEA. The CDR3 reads CSVLQGRIPIKQNNEQFF. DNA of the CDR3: TGCAGCGTGTTACAGGGCCGTATTCCGATCAAACAAAACAATGAGCAGTTCTTC.

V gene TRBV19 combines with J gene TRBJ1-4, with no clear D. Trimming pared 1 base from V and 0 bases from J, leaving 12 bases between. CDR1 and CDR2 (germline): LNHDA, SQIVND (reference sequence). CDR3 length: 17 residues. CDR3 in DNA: TGTGCCAGTAGTATAGGTTTGAGGCCGGCAACTAATGAAAAACTGTTTTTT. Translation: CASSIGLRPATNEKLFF. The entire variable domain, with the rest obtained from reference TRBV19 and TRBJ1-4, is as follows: DGGITQSPKYLFRKEGQNVTLSCEQNLNHDAMYWYRQDPGQGLRLIYYSQIVNDFQKGDIAEGYSVSREKKESFPLTVTSAQKNPTAFYLCASSIGLRPATNEKLFFGSGTQLSVL.

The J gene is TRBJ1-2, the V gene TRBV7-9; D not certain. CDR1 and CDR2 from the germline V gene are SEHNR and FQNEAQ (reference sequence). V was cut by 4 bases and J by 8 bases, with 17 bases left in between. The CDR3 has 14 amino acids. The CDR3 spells CASSSPAREGGYTF. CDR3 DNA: TGTGCCAGCAGCTCCCCTGCCCGGGAAGGAGGCTACACCTTC.

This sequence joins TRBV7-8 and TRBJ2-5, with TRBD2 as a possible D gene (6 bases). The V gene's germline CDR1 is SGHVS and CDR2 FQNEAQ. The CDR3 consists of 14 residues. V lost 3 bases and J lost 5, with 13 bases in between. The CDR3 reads CASSLGGGDETQYF. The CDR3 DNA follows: TGTGCCAGCAGCTTGGGGGGTGGGGATGAGACCCAGTACTTC.

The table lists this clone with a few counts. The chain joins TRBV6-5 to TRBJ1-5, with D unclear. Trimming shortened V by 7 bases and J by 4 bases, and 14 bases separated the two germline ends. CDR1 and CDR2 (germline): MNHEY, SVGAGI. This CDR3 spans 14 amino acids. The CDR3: CASKRGEGNQPQHF. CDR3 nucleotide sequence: TGTGCCAGCAAACGGGGAGAAGGGAATCAGCCCCAGCATTTT.

Here the CDR3 reads CASSGTGDPYEQYF. CDR3 DNA: TGTGCCAGCAGCGGGACAGGGGATCCCTACGAGCAGTACTTC. The chain has TRBV13 and TRBJ2-7; 10 positions match TRBD1. CDR1 is PRHDT and CDR2 is FYEKMQ in the germline V gene (reference sequence). J gave up 2 bases and V 5 bases, and 3 bases lay outside the gene matches. The CDR3 spans 14 residues.

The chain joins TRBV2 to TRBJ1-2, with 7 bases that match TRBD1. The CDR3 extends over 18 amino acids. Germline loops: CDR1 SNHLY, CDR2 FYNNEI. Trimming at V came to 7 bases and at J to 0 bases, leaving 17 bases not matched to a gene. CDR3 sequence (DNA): TGTGCCAGCAACCAGAAGGGGGACAGTAACGCTCCTAACTATGGCTACACCTTC. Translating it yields CASNQKGDSNAPNYGYTF.

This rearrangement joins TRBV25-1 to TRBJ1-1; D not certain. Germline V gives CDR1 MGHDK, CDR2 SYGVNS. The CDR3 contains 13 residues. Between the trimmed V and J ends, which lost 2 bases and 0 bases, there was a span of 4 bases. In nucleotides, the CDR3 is TGTGCCAGCAGTGAAACGGTGAACACTGAAGCTTTCTTT. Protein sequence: CASSETVNTEAFF.

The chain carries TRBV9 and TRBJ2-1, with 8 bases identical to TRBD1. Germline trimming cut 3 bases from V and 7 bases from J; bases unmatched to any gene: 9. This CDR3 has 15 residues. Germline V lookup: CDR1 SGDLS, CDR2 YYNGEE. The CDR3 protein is CASSATGQGRNEQFF. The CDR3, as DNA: TGTGCCAGCAGCGCTACCGGACAGGGAAGAAATGAGCAGTTCTTC.

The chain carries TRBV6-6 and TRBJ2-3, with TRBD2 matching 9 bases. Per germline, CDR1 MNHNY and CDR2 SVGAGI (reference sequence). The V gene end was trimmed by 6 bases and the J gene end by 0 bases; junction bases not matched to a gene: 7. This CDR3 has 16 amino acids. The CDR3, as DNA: TGTGCCAGCAGGAGCGATCTAGCGGGAAGCACAGATACGCAGTATTTT. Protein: CASRSDLAGSTDTQYF.